A single sample gave rise to the 16 T cell receptor beta chains below, sequenced in a study of CD8+ T cells in alopecia areata. RNA extraction was followed by reverse transcription into cDNA, which acted as the sequencing template. Measured with immunoSEQ multiplex PCR; TCRdb has only the in-frame clones, and not every one. The table has some 160,000 clones, around two thirds seen once; the top ten hold around 34%. Sequenced: CD8+ T cells sorted from blood. The receptors here all came from a human donor in good health.

V and J are TRBV2 and TRBJ2-4, with a possible D match to TRBD1 (5 bases). CDR3 size: 15 residues. The V end was cut by 8 bases, the J end by 0 bases, with 14 bases between. The germline gives CDR1 SNHLY, CDR2 FYNNEI. CDR3 nucleotide sequence: TGTGCCAGCCGCCAGGGTACCCTAGCCAAAAACATTCAGTACTTC. Protein: CASRQGTLAKNIQYF.

As regards this clone: Lacking the conserved final phenylalanine or tryptophan, this CDR3 likely reflects a read error. The V call is TRBV29-1, the J call TRBJ1-2; 7 bases agree with TRBD1. From germline, CDR1 is SQVTM and CDR2 ANQGSEA. This CDR3 has 12 amino acids. Germline trimming cut 7 bases from V and 3 bases from J; bases unmatched to any gene: 5. CDR3 loop: CSAPDRDYGYTL. CDR3 nucleotide sequence: TGCAGCGCCCCCGACAGGGACTATGGCTACACCCTC.

The CDR3 DNA sequence: TGTGCCAGCAGCCTCGGGAGGGCGTCCTACAATGAGCAGTTCTTC. Translated, it gives CASSLGRASYNEQFF. The chain uses TRBV13 and TRBJ2-1, with TRBD2 matching over 8 bases. CDR1 and CDR2 (germline): PRHDT, FYEKMQ (reference sequence). CDR3 length: 15 amino acids. With V trimmed by 5 bases and J by 1 base, 4 bases remained unmatched. Full variable domain (rest looked up from reference TRBV13 and TRBJ2-1): AAGVIQSPRHLIKEKRETATLKCYPIPRHDTVYWYQQGPGQDPQFLISFYEKMQSDKGSIPDRFSAQQFSDYHSELNMSSLELGDSALYFCASSLGRASYNEQFFGPGTRLTVL.

The V gene is TRBV27, the J gene TRBJ2-1; no definite D call. V was clipped by 1 base and J by 5 bases, with 6 bases between them. Germline V gene lookup returns CDR1 MNHEY and CDR2 SMNVEV (reference sequence). CDR3 length: 13 residues. CDR3 sequence: CASSLLRNNEQFF. For the CDR3, the DNA is TGTGCCAGCAGTTTATTAAGGAACAATGAGCAGTTCTTC.

This clone has a handful of counts. This chain connects TRBV10-3 to TRBJ2-5; D possibly uses TRBD1 or TRBD2 (6 bases each). The V gene lost 8 bases and the J gene lost 1 base, with 20 bases spanning the gap. Germline CDR1 and CDR2: ENHRY and SYGVKD. This CDR3 is built from 16 residues. The CDR3 DNA follows: TGTGCCATCGGAGGGGGTCCTCCTAGCAGCCAAGAGACCCAGTACTTC. This translates into CAIGGGPPSSQETQYF.

The gene calls are TRBV28 and TRBJ2-7; TRBD2 matches at 9 bases. The CDR3 has 14 residues. CDR1 is MDHEN, CDR2 SYDVKM, per germline. V shed 7 bases and J 2 bases; nucleotides not matched to a gene: 6. CDR3 DNA: TGTGCCAGCACTCGGCGGGAGGGCCCCTACGAGCAGTACTTC. Translating it yields CASTRREGPYEQYF.

This clone was found once. The V and J genes are TRBV29-1 and TRBJ2-3, with 12 bases aligning to TRBD2. This CDR3 has 17 residues. Germline V gives CDR1 SQVTM, CDR2 ANQGSEA. J was trimmed by 2 bases and V by 2 bases; bases with no gene match: 8. The CDR3 coding sequence is TGCAGCGTTGAAATTATTCGGACTAGCGGGAACACAGATACGCAGTATTTT. Protein: CSVEIIRTSGNTDTQYF.

The chain recombines TRBV29-1 with TRBJ1-1, with TRBD1 matching 8 bases. V shed 1 base, J shed 6 bases, and the junction held 1 base outside the gene matches. Germline V gene data show CDR1 as SQVTM and CDR2 as ANQGSEA. The CDR3 totals 12 residues. CDR3 nucleotides: TGCAGCGTTGAAGGACAGGGGCCTGAAGCTTTCTTT. Its protein product is CSVEGQGPEAFF. Combining the CDR3 with reference TRBV29-1 and TRBJ1-1 gives the whole variable domain SAVISQKPSRDICQRGTSLTIQCQVDSQVTMMFWYRQQPGQSLTLIATANQGSEATYESGFVIDKFPISRPNLTFSTLTVSNMSPEDSSIYLCSVEGQGPEAFFGQGTRLTVV.

The CDR3 bases are TGTGCCTTGCGGAGCACAGATACGCAGTATTTT. Protein sequence: CALRSTDTQYF. The chain is built from TRBV30 and TRBJ2-3; D ambiguous. This CDR3 has 11 amino acids. V shed 7 bases and J shed 0 bases, with 5 bases lying between them. Germline assignment: CDR1 GTSNPN and CDR2 SVGIG (reference sequence).

V is TRBV18 and J is TRBJ2-2; tentative D call: TRBD1 (5 bases). Trimming cost V 5 bases and J 10 bases, with 14 bases left between them. The length of the CDR3 is 13 residues. In germline, CDR1 is KGHSH, CDR2 LQKENI. This CDR3 is CASSAPGREELFF. The CDR3 region has the DNA TGTGCCAGCTCAGCCCCAGGGCGCGAGGAGCTGTTTTTT.

This chain uses TRBV9 with TRBJ1-1; 7 bases line up with TRBD1. This CDR3 contains 15 residues. Germline-derived CDR1 and CDR2 are SGDLS and YYNGEE. J lost 4 bases, V lost 3 bases, and 9 bases had no gene match. CDR3: CASSGRRGSGTEAFF. CDR3 DNA: TGTGCCAGCAGCGGTCGCAGGGGGAGCGGCACTGAAGCTTTCTTT.

The rearrangement uses TRBV30 and TRBJ1-5, with D possibly TRBD1 on 5 matching bases. CDR3 length: 13 amino acids. CDR1 and CDR2 (germline): GTSNPN, SVGIG (reference sequence). The V end was cut by 4 bases, the J end by 1 base, with 8 bases between. CDR3 protein: CAWNGGSNQPQHF. The CDR3 coding sequence is TGTGCCTGGAATGGGGGGAGCAATCAGCCCCAGCATTTT.

This chain uses TRBV29-1 with TRBJ2-1; 12 nucleotides agree with TRBD2. CDR3 length: 14 residues. Germline V CDR1 and CDR2: SQVTM, ANQGSEA. The V segment lost 6 bases and the J segment 7 bases; nucleotides outside the gene matches: 7. The CDR3 spells CSVALAGGGNEQFF. CDR3 DNA: TGCAGCGTGGCACTAGCGGGAGGTGGTAATGAGCAGTTCTTC.

This clone was seen only once. V gene TRBV7-9 combines with J gene TRBJ1-2; D uncertain. This CDR3 has 11 amino acids. V lost 1 base and J 10 bases, leaving 7 bases between the germline ends. Germline CDR1 SEHNR, CDR2 FQNEAQ (reference sequence). CDR3 nucleotide sequence: TGTGCCAGCAGCTTAGTGGGTTTCTACACCTTC. It yields the protein CASSLVGFYTF.

The chain couples TRBV7-2 to TRBJ2-3; 10 bases are a match to TRBD2. With V trimmed by 5 bases and J by 5 bases, 10 bases remained unmatched. The CDR3 has 16 amino acids. The germline gives CDR1 SGHTA, CDR2 FQGNSA. The CDR3 spells CASSQWASGSIDTQYF. The DNA for the CDR3 is TGTGCCAGCAGCCAGTGGGCTAGCGGGAGTATAGATACGCAGTATTTT.

V usage is TRBV16 and J usage is TRBJ2-7; no clear D. Germline V gives CDR1 KGHSY, CDR2 FQNENV. The CDR3 runs to 12 residues. Trimming took 6 bases from V and 0 from J, leaving 6 bases between them. CDR3 loop: CASSLSSYEQYF. As DNA, the CDR3 is TGTGCCAGCAGTTTAAGCTCCTACGAGCAGTACTTC.